In its sample, the clone carrying this T cell receptor (beta chain) was seen a few times. This PCR relied on a set of 60 Vbeta primers and 13 Jbeta primers. Repertoires were generated with immunoSEQ multiplex PCR, while TCRdb's copy carries only in-frame clones and drops some. This sample has over 80,000 clones, with 65% to 85% found just once. This sample stems from a study of cytomegalovirus exposure and HLA in healthy donors. The CDR3 contains 11 residues. The V gene lost 6 bases and the J gene lost 6 bases, with 10 bases spanning the gap. The germline V gene has CDR1 SQVTM and CDR2 ANQGSEA. The sequenced sample consisted of PBMCs. The TCR originated in a female donor in good health and CMV-seropositive. The chain recombines TRBV29-1 with TRBJ2-3; D ambiguous. The CDR3 here is CSVTSMDTQYF. CDR3 nucleotide sequence: TGCAGCGTAACGTCTATGGATACGCAGTATTTT.